These 31 T cell receptor beta chains share one sample of origin, sequenced in a study of blood T cell repertoires in COVID-19. Produced via immunoSEQ multiplex PCR; TCRdb's table is partial and in-frame only. The data hold 300,000 to 400,000 clones, with 87% observed a single time. The sample comprised peripheral blood. These TCRs come from a woman aged 45-65 years with COVID-19, enrolled during active disease.

The rearrangement links TRBV7-9 to TRBJ1-3; D remains unclear. V was shortened by 9 bases and J by 7 bases, with 13 bases between the two germline ends. The CDR3 covers 12 residues. Per germline, CDR1 SEHNR and CDR2 FQNEAQ (reference sequence). As DNA, the CDR3 is TGTGCCAGTCGAATTGGGGAGAACACCATATATTTT. It codes for CASRIGENTIYF.

A word on this clone: An end of the junction differs from the germline gene, which may be a read error. This same CDR3 is encoded by further DNA sequences in the sample. The J gene is TRBJ2-3, the V gene TRBV7-2; TRBD2 aligns across 10 bases. CDR1 is SGHTA, CDR2 FQGNSA, per germline. The CDR3 is made up of 15 amino acids. The CDR3 sequence is CASSLAGVGTDTQYF. In DNA, the CDR3 is TGTGCCAGCAGCCTAGCGGGAGTAGGCACAGATACGCAGTATTTT.

CDR3 nucleotide sequence: TGTGCCACAAGGGACACCTCCCTCGGGCAGTACTTC. This gives the protein CATRDTSLGQYF. This chain connects TRBV19 to TRBJ2-7; D might be TRBD1 (6 bases). V was shortened by 10 bases and J by 9 bases, with 19 bases between the two germline ends. CDR1 LNHDA and CDR2 SQIVND come from the germline V gene (reference sequence). This CDR3 is 12 amino acids long.

Concerning this clone: At one of its ends the junction is not consistent with the germline gene, which may arise from a read error. J is TRBJ1-1 and V is TRBV20-1, with D hard to call. Germline V gives CDR1 DFQATT, CDR2 SNEGSKA (reference sequence). The CDR3 is made up of 11 amino acids. This CDR3 is CSGLENAEAFF. In DNA form, the CDR3 reads TGCAGTGGCCTAGAGAACGCTGAAGCTTTCTTT.

The rearrangement joins TRBV7-2 to TRBJ2-2; no clear D. CDR1 is SGHTA, CDR2 FQGNSA, per germline. The V gene lost 7 bases and the J gene lost 6 bases, with 9 bases spanning the gap. The CDR3 spans 12 residues. The CDR3 sequence: CASTSPPGELFF. CDR3 nucleotides: TGTGCCAGCACCTCCCCCCCCGGGGAGCTGTTTTTT.

The chain employs TRBV6-6 and TRBJ1-2; 9 positions match TRBD1. The CDR3 is made up of 14 amino acids. Trimming cost V 3 bases and J 2 bases; bases outside gene matches: 1. CDR1 MNHNY and CDR2 SVGAGI come from the germline V gene (reference sequence). CDR3 region: CASSYGTGNYGYTF. The CDR3 DNA reads TGTGCCAGCAGTTATGGGACAGGGAACTATGGCTACACCTTC.

The chain carries TRBV28 and TRBJ2-7; D might be TRBD2 (5 bases). The CDR3 runs to 15 residues. Germline CDR1 reads MDHEN; CDR2 reads SYDVKM. V lost 8 bases to trimming and J lost 3 bases, with 20 bases between them. The CDR3 nucleotides read TGTGCCAGCTCAACTTCGGGCGGGCCCTACTACGAGCAGTACTTC. Protein sequence: CASSTSGGPYYEQYF.

This clone was counted once. This rearrangement joins TRBV19 to TRBJ2-1; TRBD2 might be the D (5 bases). Germline V lookup: CDR1 LNHDA, CDR2 SQIVND (reference sequence). There are 14 residues in the CDR3. Trimming took 7 bases from V and 9 from J, leaving 19 bases between them. The CDR3 loop reads CASTLSGRRSEQFF. The CDR3 bases are TGTGCCAGTACCCTAAGCGGCCGTCGAAGTGAGCAGTTCTTC.

The chain links TRBV11-3 to TRBJ2-1; D perhaps matches TRBD2 (7 bases). Trimming cost V 5 bases and J 2 bases, with 22 bases left between them. The CDR3 totals 18 residues. Germline values: CDR1 SGHNT, CDR2 YENEEA. The CDR3 spells CASSPGGARGSPYNEQFF. CDR3 sequence (DNA): TGTGCCAGCAGCCCTGGGGGGGCCCGCGGGTCCCCCTACAATGAGCAGTTCTTC.

A single count supports this clone. J is TRBJ1-5 and V is TRBV7-8; D gene ambiguous. CDR3 length equals 16 residues. Germline V gene lookup returns CDR1 SGHVS and CDR2 FQNEAQ. The V and J ends lost 5 bases and 2 bases respectively, with 16 bases between them. CDR3 coding DNA: TGTGCCAGCAGCACACGAGGTACGATGGGCAATCAGCCCCAGCATTTT. Protein sequence: CASSTRGTMGNQPQHF.

The V gene is TRBV19, the J gene TRBJ2-7; perhaps TRBD2 as D (5 bases). Germline assignment: CDR1 LNHDA and CDR2 SQIVND (reference sequence). Between the trimmed V and J ends, which lost 6 bases and 7 bases, there was a span of 22 bases. The CDR3 contains 15 residues. CDR3 sequence reads: CASRERDIGGGEQYF. Written as DNA, the CDR3 is TGTGCCAGTAGGGAACGGGATATAGGAGGTGGGGAGCAGTACTTC.

The chain is built from TRBV5-1 and TRBJ2-7; 12 positions agree with TRBD2. The CDR3 totals 16 residues. V was clipped by 4 bases and J by 0 bases; unmatched bases: 5. Germline CDR1 reads SGHRS; CDR2 reads YFSETQ. As DNA, the CDR3 is TGCGCCAGCAGCGGGAAGACTAGCGGGAGCTCCTACGAGCAGTACTTC. Translated, it gives CASSGKTSGSSYEQYF.

The chain links TRBV5-1 to TRBJ2-7; the match to TRBD2 covers 8 bases. The V and J ends lost 4 bases and 3 bases, in that order; junction bases with no gene match: 3. The CDR3 contains 13 residues. Germline-derived CDR1 and CDR2 are SGHRS and YFSETQ. The DNA for the CDR3 is TGCGCCAGCAGCCCGGGACTAGGCTACGAGCAGTACTTC. This codes for CASSPGLGYEQYF.

Turning to this clone: In the same sample, other DNA sequences code for this CDR3. The gene calls are TRBV3-1 (or the pseudogene TRBV3-2) and TRBJ2-1; 13 bases map to TRBD2. The germline V gene encodes CDR1 LGHDT and CDR2 YNNKEL (reference sequence). Losses at the gene ends were 3 bases for V and 6 bases for J; bases not matched to a gene: 2. CDR3 length: 15 amino acids. The CDR3 bases are TGTGCCAGCAGCCAGGGACTAGCGGGATCCAATGAGCAGTTCTTC. Amino acids: CASSQGLAGSNEQFF.

The chain couples TRBV19 to TRBJ1-1, with D perhaps matching TRBD1 (6 bases). The CDR3 runs to 13 residues. Germline CDR1 is LNHDA and CDR2 is SQIVND (reference sequence). V shed 10 bases and J shed 0 bases, with 12 bases lying between them. CDR3 in DNA: TGTGCCACGTCGACAGGTTTGAACACTGAAGCTTTCTTT. Its translation: CATSTGLNTEAFF. Full variable domain (remainder filled in from reference TRBV19 and TRBJ1-1): DGGITQSPKYLFRKEGQNVTLSCEQNLNHDAMYWYRQDPGQGLRLIYYSQIVNDFQKGDIAEGYSVSREKKESFPLTVTSAQKNPTAFYLCATSTGLNTEAFFGQGTRLTVV.

The rearrangement links TRBV4-1 to TRBJ1-2, with TRBD1 identical over 8 bases. CDR3 length: 14 residues. Germline CDR1 is MGHRA and CDR2 is YSYEKL. The J segment lost 6 bases and the V segment lost 3 bases, leaving 6 bases of the junction unmatched. The CDR3 here is CASSQRDRPDGYTF. The CDR3 nucleotides are TGCGCCAGCAGCCAGCGGGACAGGCCAGATGGCTACACCTTC.

CDR3 nucleotide sequence: TGTGCCACCAGCCCGGGACTAGCGGGAGAGCAGTTCTTC. It encodes CATSPGLAGEQFF. V usage is TRBV15 and J usage is TRBJ2-1, with 13 bases lining up with TRBD2. Trimming took 5 bases from V and 10 from J; bases not matched to a gene: 2. The germline V gene encodes CDR1 LNHNV and CDR2 YYDKDF (reference sequence). The CDR3 consists of 13 residues. The entire variable domain, with the rest obtained from reference TRBV15 and TRBJ2-1, is as follows: DAMVIQNPRYQVTQFGKPVTLSCSQTLNHNVMYWYQQKSSQAPKLLFHYYDKDFNNEADTPDNFQSRRPNTSFCFLDIRSPGLGDTAMYLCATSPGLAGEQFFGPGTRLTVL.

V usage is TRBV7-2 and J usage is TRBJ2-2; D not resolved. Germline assignment: CDR1 SGHTA and CDR2 FQGNSA. This CDR3 contains 13 residues. With 4 bases removed from V and 4 bases from J, the gap between germline ends came to 7 bases. The CDR3 nucleotides read TGTGCCAGCAGCTATAGGAGCACCGGGGAGCTGTTTTTT. Amino acid sequence: CASSYRSTGELFF.

The chain joins TRBV6-1 to TRBJ2-2; 10 positions match TRBD1. CDR1 MNHNS and CDR2 SASEGT come from the germline V gene. The CDR3 has 15 residues. The V and J ends lost 3 bases and 3 bases, in that order; junction bases with no gene match: 1. The CDR3 nucleotides read TGTGCCAGCAGTGACGGACAGGGGGACACCGGGGAGCTGTTTTTT. It translates to CASSDGQGDTGELFF.

CDR3 coding DNA: TGCGCCAGCAGCTTGGAAGGGCGGGACCCAGATACGCAGTATTTT. Translating it yields CASSLEGRDPDTQYF. The chain joins TRBV5-1 to TRBJ2-3; TRBD2 is a possible D gene (6 bases). The CDR3 has 15 amino acids. Between the trimmed V and J ends, which lost 0 bases and 4 bases, there was a span of 12 bases. The germline V gene encodes CDR1 SGHRS and CDR2 YFSETQ. The full variable domain, rest sourced from reference TRBV5-1 and TRBJ2-3, is KAGVTQTPRYLIKTRGQQVTLSCSPISGHRSVSWYQQTPGQGLQFLFEYFSETQRNKGNFPGRFSGRQFSNSRSEMNVSTLELGDSALYLCASSLEGRDPDTQYFGPGTRLTVL.

This clone was seen a handful of times. The chain couples TRBV19 to TRBJ2-3; 11 bases agree with TRBD2. V was pared by 6 bases and J by 2 bases, with 1 base of the junction left unmatched. The germline CDR1 and CDR2 sequences are LNHDA and SQIVND (reference sequence). There are 14 residues in the CDR3. This CDR3 is CASRGLAATDTQYF. The CDR3 DNA reads TGTGCCAGTAGGGGACTAGCGGCCACAGATACGCAGTATTTT.

The CDR3 protein is CASSLGTDNSYEQYF. The DNA for the CDR3 is TGTGCCAGCAGTCTCGGGACAGACAACTCCTACGAGCAGTACTTC. This chain links TRBV13 with TRBJ2-7, with 7 bases matching TRBD1. The CDR3 spans 15 residues. With V trimmed by 6 bases and J by 0 bases, 8 bases remained unmatched. Looked up from germline, CDR1 is PRHDT and CDR2 is FYEKMQ (reference sequence).

The V gene is TRBV5-6, the J gene TRBJ2-2; D remains ambiguous. The CDR3 runs 12 residues. V dropped 1 base and J dropped 6 bases, with 4 bases sitting between them. Germline CDR1 SGHDT, CDR2 YYEEEE. The CDR3 here is CASSLSSGELFF. CDR3 sequence (DNA): TGTGCCAGCAGCTTGTCCTCCGGGGAGCTGTTTTTT. The full variable domain, its missing parts supplied by reference TRBV5-6 and TRBJ2-2, is DAGVTQSPTHLIKTRGQQVTLRCSPKSGHDTVSWYQQALGQGPQFIFQYYEEEERQRGNFPDRFSGHQFPNYSSELNVNALLLGDSALYLCASSLSSGELFFGEGSRLTVL.

This chain joins TRBV4-1 and TRBJ2-5; 9 positions agree with TRBD2. The CDR3 has 17 residues. CDR1 and CDR2 (germline): MGHRA, YSYEKL. The junction had 11 bases not matched to a gene; V was cut back by 1 base and J by 5 bases. CDR3 DNA: TGCGCCAGCAGCCAAGTCGCTAGCGGGATAGAGGAGGAGACCCAGTACTTC. Protein sequence: CASSQVASGIEEETQYF.

The count of this clone is one. The CDR3 DNA sequence: TGCGCCAGCAGGAAAATGGGACAGGATGAAAACATTCAGTACTTC. Its protein is CASRKMGQDENIQYF. The V and J genes are TRBV5-1 and TRBJ2-4; 8 nucleotides agree with TRBD1. V trimming: 5 bases; J trimming: 5 bases; junction bases outside the gene matches: 9. This CDR3 contains 15 residues. CDR1 is SGHRS and CDR2 is YFSETQ in the germline V gene. Variable domain in full (rest from reference TRBV5-1 and TRBJ2-4): KAGVTQTPRYLIKTRGQQVTLSCSPISGHRSVSWYQQTPGQGLQFLFEYFSETQRNKGNFPGRFSGRQFSNSRSEMNVSTLELGDSALYLCASRKMGQDENIQYFGAGTRLSVL.

Here the CDR3 DNA reads TGTGCCAGCAGATCCGGGACAGGGAATGGCTACACCTTC. Translated: CASRSGTGNGYTF. This chain connects TRBV6-5 to TRBJ1-2; 9 positions agree with TRBD1. The CDR3 covers 13 residues. Germline trimming cut 6 bases from V and 6 bases from J; bases unmatched to any gene: 5. Germline V lookup: CDR1 MNHEY, CDR2 SVGAGI.

The J gene is TRBJ2-5, the V gene TRBV6-2 or TRBV6-3, with 7 positions matching TRBD2. Trimming took 0 bases from V and 4 from J; bases not matched to a gene: 14. CDR1 is MNHEY, CDR2 SVGEGT, per germline. The CDR3 has 18 amino acids. Here the CDR3 reads CASSYSSLAGAGSETQYF. CDR3 bases: TGTGCCAGCAGTTACTCGAGTCTTGCGGGAGCCGGCTCAGAGACCCAGTACTTC.

The chain joins TRBV5-8 to TRBJ2-3; 7 bases line up with TRBD2. The CDR3 loop spans 15 amino acids. With V trimmed by 6 bases and J by 0 bases, 7 bases remained unmatched. Germline V gene lookup returns CDR1 SGHTS and CDR2 YDEGEE. CDR3 loop: CASTRLALSTDTQYF. CDR3 sequence (DNA): TGTGCCAGCACACGACTAGCCCTAAGCACAGATACGCAGTATTTT.

DNA for the CDR3: TGTGCCAGCAGCCCGCGACAGGGACGCGAAAAACTGTTTTTT. Translated: CASSPRQGREKLFF. V is TRBV7-2 and J is TRBJ1-4, with TRBD1 matching over 7 bases. Germline loops: CDR1 SGHTA, CDR2 FQGNSA. The CDR3 extends over 14 amino acids. V was clipped by 5 bases and J by 8 bases; unmatched bases: 8.

The chain couples TRBV12-5 to TRBJ1-1; 9 bases agree with TRBD1. The CDR3 runs to 15 residues. The germline gives CDR1 LGHNT, CDR2 FRNRAP. The V and J ends lost 10 bases and 1 base, in that order; junction bases with no gene match: 10. In nucleotides, the CDR3 is TGTGCTACTAAAACAGGGGGCGGAGGGAACACTGAAGCTTTCTTT. Translation: CATKTGGGGNTEAFF. The variable domain in full, with the rest retrieved from reference TRBV12-5 and TRBJ1-1, is DARVTQTPRHKVTEMGQEVTMRCQPILGHNTVFWYRQTMMQGLELLAYFRNRAPLDDSGMPKDRFSAEMPDATLATLKIQPSEPRDSAVYFCATKTGGGGNTEAFFGQGTRLTVV.

V is TRBV14 and J is TRBJ2-5; TRBD2 matches 7 bases. Germline V lookup: CDR1 SGHDN, CDR2 FVKESK. The junction had 7 bases not matched to a gene; V was cut back by 4 bases and J by 2 bases. The CDR3 runs 15 residues. CDR3 region: CASSPTSVLQETQYF. CDR3 nucleotide sequence: TGTGCCAGCAGCCCAACTAGCGTACTACAAGAGACCCAGTACTTC. The full variable domain, rest sourced from reference TRBV14 and TRBJ2-5, is EAGVTQFPSHSVIEKGQTVTLRCDPISGHDNLYWYRRVMGKEIKFLLHFVKESKQDESGMPNNRFLAERTGGTYSTLKVQPAELEDSGVYFCASSPTSVLQETQYFGPGTRLLVL.